The 16 T cell receptor beta chains below all came from one sample that was sequenced in a study of blood T cells in healthy people across ages. The use of a sample-barcoded 5' primer and a J-beta primer mix characterized a second PCR of about 7 to 12 cycles. A single record per CDR3 protein comes from TCRdb applying MiXCR to the 5' RACE reads. This table has 550,000 to 650,000 distinct CDR3 sequences, approximately 30% appearing once. The sequenced sample consisted of blood. Every receptor here comes from a woman older than 75 in good health.

A note on this clonotype: This could be a read error, since a much larger clone is one nucleotide away. The gene calls are TRBV20-1 and TRBJ2-1; D is possibly TRBD2 (5 bases). Looked up from germline, CDR1 is DFQATT and CDR2 is SNEGSKA (reference sequence). The CDR3 consists of 11 residues. The CDR3 reads CGFGDYNEQFF. In nucleotides, the CDR3 is TGCGGTTTCGGGGATTACAATGAGCAGTTCTTC.

This clonotype was observed at least ten times. The gene calls are TRBV29-1 and TRBJ2-3; D is unresolved. Germline-derived CDR1 and CDR2 are SQVTM and ANQGSEA. Between the trimmed V and J ends, which lost 4 bases and 0 bases, there was a span of 2 bases. CDR3 length: 11 amino acids. Here the CDR3 reads CSVASTDTQYF. As DNA, the CDR3 is TGCAGCGTTGCAAGCACAGATACGCAGTATTTT.

V gene TRBV20-1 combines with J gene TRBJ2-7, with D perhaps given as TRBD1 or TRBD2 (5 bases each). Germline loops: CDR1 DFQATT, CDR2 SNEGSKA (reference sequence). CDR3 length: 16 residues. With 0 bases removed from V and 0 bases from J, the gap between germline ends came to 15 bases. CDR3 coding DNA: TGCAGTGCTAGAGATGGGTGGTCAGGGAGCTCCTACGAGCAGTACTTC. Protein: CSARDGWSGSSYEQYF.

This clonotype occurred many times. The chain uses TRBV4-2 and TRBJ1-1; no clear D. Trimming stripped 6 bases from V and 6 bases from J, with 8 bases between. Germline values: CDR1 LGHNA, CDR2 YNFKEQ. The CDR3 is 11 amino acids. The CDR3 here is CASRLRSEAFF. CDR3 sequence (DNA): TGTGCCAGCAGATTACGATCTGAAGCTTTCTTT.

This clonotype was seen repeatedly, ten times or more. The CDR3: CSAAQGRETQYF. Here the CDR3 DNA reads TGCAGTGCCGCACAGGGTCGGGAGACCCAGTACTTC. The chain employs TRBV20-1 and TRBJ2-5; tentative D call: TRBD1 (6 bases). CDR3 length: 12 amino acids. Trimming pared 6 bases from V and 5 bases from J, leaving 13 bases between. Germline assignment: CDR1 DFQATT and CDR2 SNEGSKA (reference sequence).

In this sample, this clonotype turned up many times. The J gene is TRBJ2-5, the V gene TRBV20-1, with 7 bases identical to TRBD2. The CDR3 totals 12 residues. V lost 4 bases to trimming and J lost 2 bases; unmatched junction nucleotides: 1. CDR1 and CDR2 from the germline V gene are DFQATT and SNEGSKA (reference sequence). The DNA of the CDR3 is TGCAGTGCTACAGCGGGGCAAGAGACCCAGTACTTC. Residues: CSATAGQETQYF.

This clonotype came up once. This rearrangement joins TRBV29-1 to TRBJ2-2; unclear D gene. V lost 2 bases, J lost 2 bases, and 9 bases lay in between. The CDR3 totals 14 residues. Looked up from germline, CDR1 is SQVTM and CDR2 is ANQGSEA. The CDR3 bases are TGCAGCGTTGAAAAGGGTACCAACACCGGGGAGCTGTTTTTT. Its translation: CSVEKGTNTGELFF.

Worth noting for this clonotype: This may be a read error: a much more frequent sequence differs by one nucleotide. This chain links TRBV5-1 with TRBJ2-3, with unresolved D. CDR1 SGHRS and CDR2 YFSETQ come from the germline V gene. The CDR3 length is 14 residues. V was clipped by 3 bases and J by 4 bases, with 12 bases between them. CDR3 coding DNA: TGCGCCAGCAGCTGGAGCCAGAAGGCAGATACGCAGTATTTT. Residues: CASSWSQKADTQYF.

This clonotype was counted ten times or more. The rearrangement joins TRBV10-3 to TRBJ2-7; TRBD1 or TRBD2 may be the D gene (6 bases each). Germline CDR1 reads ENHRY; CDR2 reads SYGVKD. Deletions cut 8 bases from V and 4 bases from J, with 12 bases between. The CDR3 is 12 amino acids. The CDR3, as DNA: TGTGCCATCGGGGAGGACAGATACGAGCAGTACTTC. Encoded protein: CAIGEDRYEQYF.

About this clonotype itself: A read error may explain this, as a much larger clone is one base away. The chain is built from TRBV6-6 and TRBJ2-7; D is unresolved. In germline, CDR1 is MNHNY, CDR2 SVGAGI (reference sequence). V dropped 10 bases and J dropped 7 bases, with 14 bases sitting between them. The CDR3 loop spans 11 amino acids. CDR3 in DNA: TGTGCCACTCTAACTTCCAATGAGCAGTACTTC. Its protein is CATLTSNEQYF.

This clonotype was seen a handful of times. A much larger clone differs by one base, so this may be a read error. CDR3 sequence reads: CASSSQPLTGGLNEQYF. CDR3 DNA: TGCGCCAGCAGCTCCCAGCCCCTAACGGGGGGGCTTAATGAGCAGTACTTC. The chain uses TRBV5-1 and TRBJ2-5, with TRBD2 identical over 8 bases. V shed 3 bases, J shed 11 bases, and the junction held 21 bases outside the gene matches. The length of the CDR3 is 17 residues. Germline values: CDR1 SGHRS, CDR2 YFSETQ. The full variable domain, its missing parts supplied by reference TRBV5-1 and TRBJ2-5, is KAGVTQTPRYLIKTRGQQVTLSCSPISGHRSVSWYQQTPGQGLQFLFEYFSETQRNKGNFPGRFSGRQFSNSRSEMNVSTLELGDSALYLCASSSQPLTGGLNEQYFGPGTRLLVL.

Of note for this clonotype: A much larger clonotype is one base distant, so this may be a read error. The chain recombines TRBV25-1 with TRBJ2-5, with D possibly being TRBD1 or TRBD2 (5 bases each). V was shortened by 7 bases and J by 7 bases, with 7 bases between the two germline ends. The CDR3 loop spans 10 amino acids. In germline, CDR1 is MGHDK, CDR2 SYGVNS. Here the CDR3 reads CASMRGTQYF. CDR3 nucleotides: TGTGCCAGCATGAGGGGGACCCAGTACTTC.

As to this clonotype: A read error may explain this, as a much larger clone is one base away. The chain recombines TRBV28 with TRBJ2-1; perhaps TRBD2 as D (5 bases). The CDR3 has 14 residues. Germline CDR1 reads MDHEN; CDR2 reads SYDVKM. Trimming removed 6 bases at V and 9 bases at J, with 18 bases between. The CDR3 bases are TGTGCCAGCAGAACCATAAAACTTGGGAGTGAGCAGTTCTTC. Protein: CASRTIKLGSEQFF.

This rearrangement joins TRBV7-9 to TRBJ1-1, with D tentatively TRBD1 (5 bases). The CDR3 totals 14 residues. With 6 bases removed from V and 6 bases from J, the gap between germline ends came to 17 bases. CDR1 is SEHNR and CDR2 is FQNEAQ in the germline V gene (reference sequence). For the CDR3, the DNA is TGTGCCAGCAGATCAGGGAGGGATTCCCCTGAAGCTTTCTTT. Translated: CASRSGRDSPEAFF.

The V gene is TRBV29-1, the J gene TRBJ2-5; 7 positions match TRBD1. The CDR3 has 13 amino acids. CDR1 and CDR2 (germline): SQVTM, ANQGSEA. V was pared by 0 bases and J by 8 bases, with 6 bases of the junction left unmatched. CDR3 protein: CSVEDGTEGTQYF. CDR3 DNA: TGCAGCGTTGAAGATGGGACAGAAGGCACCCAGTACTTC.

This clonotype was counted at least ten times. The chain is built from TRBV7-3 and TRBJ2-1, with TRBD2 identical over 9 bases. The CDR3 loop spans 14 amino acids. Germline assignment: CDR1 SGHTA and CDR2 FQGTGA. The V segment lost 4 bases and the J segment 9 bases; nucleotides outside the gene matches: 7. CDR3 DNA sequence: TGTGCCAGCAGCTCCGGGACTAGCCTTGGTGAGCAGTTCTTC. It is translated as CASSSGTSLGEQFF. Complete variable domain (other parts from reference TRBV7-3 and TRBJ2-1): GAGVSQTPSNKVTEKGKYVELRCDPISGHTALYWYRQSLGQGPEFLIYFQGTGAADDSGLPNDRFFAVRPEGSVSTLKIQRTERGDSAVYLCASSSGTSLGEQFFGPGTRLTVL.